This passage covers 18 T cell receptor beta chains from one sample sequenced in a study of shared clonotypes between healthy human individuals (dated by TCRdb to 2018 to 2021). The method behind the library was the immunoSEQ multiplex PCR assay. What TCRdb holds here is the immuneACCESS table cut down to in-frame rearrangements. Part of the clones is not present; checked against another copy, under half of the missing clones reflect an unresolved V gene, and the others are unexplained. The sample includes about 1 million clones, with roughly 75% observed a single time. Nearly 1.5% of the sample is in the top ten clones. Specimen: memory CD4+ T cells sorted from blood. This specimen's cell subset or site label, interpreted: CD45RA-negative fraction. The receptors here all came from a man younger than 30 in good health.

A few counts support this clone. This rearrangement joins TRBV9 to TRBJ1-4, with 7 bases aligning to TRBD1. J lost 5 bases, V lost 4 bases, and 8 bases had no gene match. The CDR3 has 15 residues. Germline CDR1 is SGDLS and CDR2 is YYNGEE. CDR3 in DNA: TGTGCCAGCAGCCCGCGGGACAGCCAAAATGAAAAACTGTTTTTT. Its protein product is CASSPRDSQNEKLFF. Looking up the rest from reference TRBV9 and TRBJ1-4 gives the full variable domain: DSGVTQTPKHLITATGQRVTLRCSPRSGDLSVYWYQQSLDQGLQFLIQYYNGEERAKGNILERFSAQQFPDLHSELNLSSLELGDSALYFCASSPRDSQNEKLFFGSGTQLSVL.

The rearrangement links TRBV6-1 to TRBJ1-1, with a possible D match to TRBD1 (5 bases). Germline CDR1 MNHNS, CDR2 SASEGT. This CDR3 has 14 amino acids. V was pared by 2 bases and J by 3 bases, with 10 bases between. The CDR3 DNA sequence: TGTGCCAGCAGTGAATGGGGCGGGGACACTGAAGCTTTCTTT. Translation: CASSEWGGDTEAFF.

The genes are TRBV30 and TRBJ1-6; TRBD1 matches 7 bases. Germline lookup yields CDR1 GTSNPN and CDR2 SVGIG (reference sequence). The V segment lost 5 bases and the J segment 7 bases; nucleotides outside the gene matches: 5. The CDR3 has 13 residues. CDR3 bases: TGTGCCTGGGCTGGCAGGGGGAATTCACCCCTCCACTTT. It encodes CAWAGRGNSPLHF.

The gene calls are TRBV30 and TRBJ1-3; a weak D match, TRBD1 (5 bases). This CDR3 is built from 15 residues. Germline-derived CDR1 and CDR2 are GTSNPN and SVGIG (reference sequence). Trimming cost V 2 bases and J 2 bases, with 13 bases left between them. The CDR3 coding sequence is TGTGCCTGGAGTCCCTTTAGGGGCCCTGGAAACACCATATATTTT. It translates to CAWSPFRGPGNTIYF.

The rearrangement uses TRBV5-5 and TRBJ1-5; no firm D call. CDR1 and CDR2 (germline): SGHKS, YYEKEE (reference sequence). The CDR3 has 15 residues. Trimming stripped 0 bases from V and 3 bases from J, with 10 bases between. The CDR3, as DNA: TGTGCCAGCAGCTTGGGGCCCACCGACAATCAGCCCCAGCATTTT. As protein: CASSLGPTDNQPQHF.

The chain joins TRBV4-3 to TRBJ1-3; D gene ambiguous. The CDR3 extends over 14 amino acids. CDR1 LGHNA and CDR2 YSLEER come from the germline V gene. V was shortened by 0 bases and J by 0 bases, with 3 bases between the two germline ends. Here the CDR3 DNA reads TGCGCCAGCAGCCAAGAGTTCTCTGGAAACACCATATATTTT. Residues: CASSQEFSGNTIYF.

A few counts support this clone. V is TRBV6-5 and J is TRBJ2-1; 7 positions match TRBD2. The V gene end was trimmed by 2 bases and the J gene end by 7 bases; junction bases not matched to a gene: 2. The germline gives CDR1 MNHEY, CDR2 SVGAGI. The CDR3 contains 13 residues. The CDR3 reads CASSYGLENEQFF. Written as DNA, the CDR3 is TGTGCCAGCAGTTACGGACTAGAAAATGAGCAGTTCTTC.

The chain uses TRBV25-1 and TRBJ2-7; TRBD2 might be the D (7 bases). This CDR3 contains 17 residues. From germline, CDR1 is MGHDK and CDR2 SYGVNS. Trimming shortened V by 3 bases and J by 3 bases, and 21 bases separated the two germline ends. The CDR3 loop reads CASSDSPGGGGLYEQYF. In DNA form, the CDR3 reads TGTGCCAGCAGTGACTCCCCGGGGGGCGGGGGTCTCTACGAGCAGTACTTC.

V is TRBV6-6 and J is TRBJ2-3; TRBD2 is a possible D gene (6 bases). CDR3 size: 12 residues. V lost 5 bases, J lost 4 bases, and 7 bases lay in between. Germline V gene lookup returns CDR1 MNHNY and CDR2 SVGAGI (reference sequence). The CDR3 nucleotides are TGTGCCAGCAGTGGGGGGTCAGATACGCAGTATTTT. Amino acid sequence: CASSGGSDTQYF.

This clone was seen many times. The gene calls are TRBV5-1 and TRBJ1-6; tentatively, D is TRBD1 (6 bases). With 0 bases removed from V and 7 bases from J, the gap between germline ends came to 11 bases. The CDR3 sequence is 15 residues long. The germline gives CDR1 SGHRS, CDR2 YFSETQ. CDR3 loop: CASSLGDTLNSPLHF. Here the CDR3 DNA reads TGCGCCAGCAGCTTGGGGGACACCCTAAATTCACCCCTCCACTTT.

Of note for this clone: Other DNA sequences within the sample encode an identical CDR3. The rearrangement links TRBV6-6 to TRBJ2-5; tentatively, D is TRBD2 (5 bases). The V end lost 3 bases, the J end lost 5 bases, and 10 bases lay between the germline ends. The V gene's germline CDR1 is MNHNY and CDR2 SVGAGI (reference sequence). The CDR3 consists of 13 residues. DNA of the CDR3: TGTGCCAGCAGTTATGGCGGAGGTGAGACCCAGTACTTC. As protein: CASSYGGGETQYF.

The CDR3 spells CASSEQGAGNTEAFF. In DNA, the CDR3 is TGTGCCAGTAGTGAACAGGGGGCAGGGAACACTGAAGCTTTCTTT. The chain uses TRBV19 and TRBJ1-1, with TRBD1 matching 9 bases. J gave up 1 base and V 5 bases, and 5 bases lay outside the gene matches. The CDR3 is 15 residues long. Germline V gene lookup returns CDR1 LNHDA and CDR2 SQIVND (reference sequence).

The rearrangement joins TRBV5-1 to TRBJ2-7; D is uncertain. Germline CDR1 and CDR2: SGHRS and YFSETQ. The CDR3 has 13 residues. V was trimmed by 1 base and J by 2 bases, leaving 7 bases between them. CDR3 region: CASSLTLTYEQYF. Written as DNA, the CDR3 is TGCGCCAGCAGCTTGACACTTACCTACGAGCAGTACTTC.

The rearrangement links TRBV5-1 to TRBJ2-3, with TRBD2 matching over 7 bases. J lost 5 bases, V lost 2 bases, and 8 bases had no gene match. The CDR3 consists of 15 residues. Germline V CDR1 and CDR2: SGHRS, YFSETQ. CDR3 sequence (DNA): TGCGCCAGCAGCTTCACCGCGGGCGGGGGAGATACGCAGTATTTT. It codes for CASSFTAGGGDTQYF.

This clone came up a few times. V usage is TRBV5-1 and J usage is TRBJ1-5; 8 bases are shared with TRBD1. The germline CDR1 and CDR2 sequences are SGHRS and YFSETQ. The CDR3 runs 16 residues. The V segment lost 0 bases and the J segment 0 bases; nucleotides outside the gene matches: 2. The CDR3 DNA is TGCGCCAGCAGCTTGGAGGGACAGGATAGCAATCAGCCCCAGCATTTT. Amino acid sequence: CASSLEGQDSNQPQHF.

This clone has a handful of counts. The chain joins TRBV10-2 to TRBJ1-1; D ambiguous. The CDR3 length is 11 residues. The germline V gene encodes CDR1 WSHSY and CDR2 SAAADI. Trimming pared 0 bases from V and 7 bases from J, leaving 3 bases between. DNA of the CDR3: TGCGCCAGCAGTGAGTCGAATGAAGCTTTCTTT. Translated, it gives CASSESNEAFF.

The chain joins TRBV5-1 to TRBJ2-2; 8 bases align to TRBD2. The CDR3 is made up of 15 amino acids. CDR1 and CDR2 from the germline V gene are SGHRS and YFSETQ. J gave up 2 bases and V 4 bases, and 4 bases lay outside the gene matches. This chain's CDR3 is CASSVTSANTGELFF. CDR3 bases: TGCGCCAGCAGCGTGACTAGCGCCAACACCGGGGAGCTGTTTTTT.

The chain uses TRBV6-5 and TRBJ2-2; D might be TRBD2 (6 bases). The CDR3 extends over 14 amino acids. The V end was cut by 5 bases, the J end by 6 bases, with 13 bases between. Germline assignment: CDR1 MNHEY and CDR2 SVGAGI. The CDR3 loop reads CASSRQGGAGELFF. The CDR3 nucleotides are TGTGCCAGCAGTAGGCAGGGAGGAGCCGGGGAGCTGTTTTTT.